These T cell receptor beta chains were read from a single sample in a study of shared clonotypes between healthy human individuals. Assay: immunoSEQ multiplex PCR; the TCRdb copy retains only in-frame clones and omits some. The sample includes fewer than 1 million clones, about 96% of them seen just once. Source material: naive CD8+ T cells sorted from blood. These receptor sequences come from a man under 40 in good health. Both conserved end residues are part of each CDR3. A D gene is named only where the DNA matches it firmly. Size is omitted from some rows. Given values are once, few, many or a class for expanded clones.

v_gene: TRBV7-9; j_gene: TRBJ1-5; d_gene: -; abundance: -; len: 14; CDR3aa: CASSDSGSNQPQHF; CDR3nt: TGTGCCAGCAGCGACTCAGGGAGCAATCAGCCCCAGCATTTT
v_gene: TRBV11-1; j_gene: TRBJ2-6; d_gene: -; abundance: -; len: 15; CDR3aa: CASSFQGSGANVLTF; CDR3nt: TGTGCCAGCAGCTTCCAGGGCTCTGGGGCCAACGTCCTGACTTTC
v_gene: TRBV2; j_gene: TRBJ2-7; d_gene: TRBD1; abundance: -; len: 15; CDR3aa: CASRDRDRATYEQYF; CDR3nt: TGTGCCAGCAGGGACCGGGACAGGGCTACCTACGAGCAGTACTTC
v_gene: TRBV29-1; j_gene: TRBJ2-2; d_gene: -; abundance: -; len: 14; CDR3aa: CSVEGQGRAGELFF; CDR3nt: TGCAGCGTTGAAGGTCAGGGTAGGGCCGGGGAGCTGTTTTTT
v_gene: TRBV19; j_gene: TRBJ1-2; d_gene: -; abundance: once; len: 11; CDR3aa: CASRKDYGYTF; CDR3nt: TGTGCCAGTAGGAAGGACTATGGCTACACCTTC
v_gene: TRBV7-9; j_gene: TRBJ2-1; d_gene: -; abundance: -; len: 15; CDR3aa: CASSLVGGMYNEQFF; CDR3nt: TGTGCCAGCAGCTTAGTAGGAGGAATGTACAATGAGCAGTTCTTC
v_gene: TRBV29-1; j_gene: TRBJ2-2; d_gene: TRBD2; abundance: -; len: 13; CDR3aa: CSGLAGTTGELFF; CDR3nt: TGCAGCGGCCTAGCGGGGACTACCGGGGAGCTGTTTTTT
v_gene: TRBV6-6; j_gene: TRBJ2-1; d_gene: -; abundance: -; len: 15; CDR3aa: CASSYSVTEYNEQFF; CDR3nt: TGTGCCAGCAGTTACTCTGTGACTGAGTACAATGAGCAGTTCTTC
v_gene: TRBV6-5; j_gene: TRBJ2-2; d_gene: -; abundance: once; len: 16; CDR3aa: CASSYSSFSDTGELFF; CDR3nt: TGTGCCAGCAGTTACTCGAGTTTTTCGGACACCGGGGAGCTGTTTTTT
v_gene: TRBV19; j_gene: TRBJ2-7; d_gene: TRBD2; abundance: -; len: 13; CDR3aa: CASRPSGTNEQYF; CDR3nt: TGTGCCAGTAGACCTAGCGGGACCAACGAGCAGTACTTC
v_gene: TRBV29-1; j_gene: TRBJ2-1; d_gene: TRBD2; abundance: -; len: 15; CDR3aa: CSVEELGREGNEQFF; CDR3nt: TGCAGCGTTGAGGAACTTGGGCGGGAGGGCAATGAGCAGTTCTTC
v_gene: TRBV7-9; j_gene: TRBJ2-7; d_gene: TRBD1; abundance: -; len: 17; CDR3aa: CASSSGTGAFSLGEQYF; CDR3nt: TGTGCCAGCAGTTCCGGGACAGGGGCCTTTTCTCTGGGGGAGCAGTACTTC
v_gene: TRBV7-2; j_gene: TRBJ1-1; d_gene: -; abundance: -; len: 17; CDR3aa: CASSLVLGIAPNTEAFF; CDR3nt: TGTGCCAGCAGCTTAGTTCTGGGGATAGCCCCGAACACTGAAGCTTTCTTT
v_gene: TRBV7-2; j_gene: TRBJ2-3; d_gene: TRBD2; abundance: -; len: 15; CDR3aa: CASSSGTSGTDTQYF; CDR3nt: TGTGCCAGCAGCTCTGGGACTAGCGGCACAGATACGCAGTATTTT
v_gene: TRBV19; j_gene: TRBJ1-1; d_gene: TRBD1; abundance: -; len: 15; CDR3aa: CASSMWLQGVQEAFF; CDR3nt: TGTGCCAGTAGTATGTGGCTGCAGGGGGTCCAGGAAGCTTTCTTT
v_gene: TRBV11-2; j_gene: TRBJ2-2; d_gene: -; abundance: -; len: 12; CDR3aa: CASSQAPGELFF; CDR3nt: TGTGCCAGCAGCCAGGCGCCCGGGGAGCTGTTTTTT
v_gene: TRBV7-9; j_gene: TRBJ2-7; d_gene: TRBD1; abundance: -; len: 18; CDR3aa: CASSRPGQENLQSYEQYF; CDR3nt: TGTGCCAGCAGCCGTCCTGGACAGGAGAACCTACAATCCTACGAGCAGTACTTC
v_gene: TRBV29-1; j_gene: TRBJ2-1; d_gene: -; abundance: once; len: 11; CDR3aa: CSVDNYNEQFF; CDR3nt: TGCAGCGTTGATAACTACAATGAGCAGTTCTTC
v_gene: TRBV7-6; j_gene: TRBJ2-3; d_gene: -; abundance: -; len: 14; CDR3aa: CASSPRVRTDTQYF; CDR3nt: TGTGCCAGCAGCCCCAGGGTGAGGACAGATACGCAGTATTTT
v_gene: TRBV9; j_gene: TRBJ1-1; d_gene: -; abundance: -; len: 13; CDR3aa: CASGWVGNTEAFF; CDR3nt: TGTGCCTCCGGCTGGGTTGGGAACACTGAAGCTTTCTTT
v_gene: TRBV9; j_gene: TRBJ2-3; d_gene: -; abundance: -; len: 14; CDR3aa: CASSVVGGTDTQYF; CDR3nt: TGTGCCAGCAGCGTAGTCGGGGGCACAGATACGCAGTATTTT
v_gene: TRBV21-1; j_gene: TRBJ2-7; d_gene: -; abundance: -; len: 14; CDR3aa: CASRWGSTYYEQYF; CDR3nt: TGTGCCAGCCGATGGGGCAGTACATACTACGAGCAGTACTTC
v_gene: TRBV27; j_gene: TRBJ2-3; d_gene: TRBD2; abundance: -; len: 14; CDR3aa: CASGLSGGTDTQYF; CDR3nt: TGTGCCAGCGGCCTCAGCGGGGGCACAGATACGCAGTATTTT
v_gene: TRBV5-6; j_gene: TRBJ2-7; d_gene: -; abundance: -; len: 14; CDR3aa: CASSLLLELSEQYF; CDR3nt: TGTGCCAGCAGCTTACTGTTGGAGTTGTCCGAGCAGTACTTC
v_gene: TRBV18; j_gene: TRBJ1-4; d_gene: -; abundance: once; len: 16; CDR3aa: CASSSKGGREKEKLFF; CDR3nt: TGTGCCAGCTCATCAAAAGGGGGGAGAGAGAAAGAAAAACTGTTTTTT
v_gene: TRBV30; j_gene: TRBJ2-2; d_gene: -; abundance: -; len: 10; CDR3aa: CAWSSTELFF; CDR3nt: TGTGCCTGGAGTTCGACGGAGCTGTTTTTT
v_gene: TRBV9; j_gene: TRBJ1-5; d_gene: -; abundance: -; len: 15; CDR3aa: CASSGPINSNQPQHF; CDR3nt: TGTGCCAGCAGCGGGCCAATTAATAGCAATCAGCCCCAGCATTTT
v_gene: TRBV11-2; j_gene: TRBJ2-2; d_gene: TRBD1; abundance: -; len: 16; CDR3aa: CASSSQETGYAGELFF; CDR3nt: TGTGCCAGCAGCTCGCAAGAGACAGGGTACGCCGGGGAGCTGTTTTTT
v_gene: TRBV11-2; j_gene: TRBJ2-5; d_gene: TRBD2; abundance: -; len: 15; CDR3aa: CASSPPLAGQETQYF; CDR3nt: TGTGCCAGCAGCCCTCCGCTAGCGGGACAAGAGACCCAGTACTTC
v_gene: TRBV29-1; j_gene: TRBJ2-1; d_gene: TRBD2; abundance: -; len: 15; CDR3aa: CSVGTSGRGFYEQFF; CDR3nt: TGCAGCGTTGGGACTAGCGGGAGGGGTTTCTATGAGCAGTTCTTC
v_gene: TRBV11-2; j_gene: TRBJ1-2; d_gene: -; abundance: -; len: 13; CDR3aa: CASSQTYDYGYTF; CDR3nt: TGTGCCAGCAGCCAAACTTATGACTATGGCTACACCTTC
v_gene: TRBV5-1; j_gene: TRBJ2-1; d_gene: TRBD2; abundance: -; len: 15; CDR3aa: CASSLGLADTNEQFF; CDR3nt: TGCGCCAGCAGCTTGGGACTAGCGGATACCAATGAGCAGTTCTTC
v_gene: TRBV10-3; j_gene: TRBJ2-5; d_gene: -; abundance: -; len: 12; CDR3aa: CAIRSSLETQYF; CDR3nt: TGTGCCATCAGGTCTAGTCTAGAGACCCAGTACTTC
v_gene: TRBV14; j_gene: TRBJ1-2; d_gene: -; abundance: -; len: 14; CDR3aa: CASSPSPETYGYTF; CDR3nt: TGTGCCAGCAGCCCGAGCCCTGAGACCTATGGCTACACCTTC
v_gene: TRBV4-3; j_gene: TRBJ1-1; d_gene: -; abundance: -; len: 15; CDR3aa: CASSQDGDRRVEAFF; CDR3nt: TGCGCCAGCAGCCAAGATGGCGACAGGCGTGTTGAAGCTTTCTTT
v_gene: TRBV6-1; j_gene: TRBJ2-3; d_gene: TRBD1; abundance: -; len: 17; CDR3aa: CASSELKGASRTDTQYF; CDR3nt: TGTGCCAGCAGTGAATTGAAGGGGGCCTCCCGCACAGATACGCAGTATTTT
v_gene: TRBV27; j_gene: TRBJ2-1; d_gene: TRBD1; abundance: -; len: 16; CDR3aa: CASKTTPGQGNNEQFF; CDR3nt: TGTGCCAGCAAAACTACCCCGGGACAGGGAAACAATGAGCAGTTCTTC
v_gene: TRBV5-1; j_gene: TRBJ2-3; d_gene: -; abundance: -; len: 15; CDR3aa: CASSPAVLTSDTQYF; CDR3nt: TGCGCCAGCAGCCCTGCAGTCCTAACGTCAGATACGCAGTATTTT
v_gene: TRBV29-1; j_gene: TRBJ2-1; d_gene: -; abundance: -; len: 12; CDR3aa: CSVESGTPEQFF; CDR3nt: TGCAGCGTTGAGAGTGGGACTCCCGAGCAGTTCTTC
v_gene: TRBV4-1; j_gene: TRBJ1-5; d_gene: TRBD1; abundance: once; len: 15; CDR3aa: CASSQGTGGGQPQHF; CDR3nt: TGCGCCAGCAGCCAAGGGACAGGGGGTGGTCAGCCCCAGCATTTT
v_gene: TRBV6-6; j_gene: TRBJ2-1; d_gene: -; abundance: once; len: 16; CDR3aa: CASSRDRDGFYNEQFF; CDR3nt: TGTGCCAGCAGTAGAGACCGGGACGGATTTTACAATGAGCAGTTCTTC
v_gene: TRBV7-8; j_gene: TRBJ1-4; d_gene: -; abundance: -; len: 12; CDR3aa: CASSWIQGLLFF; CDR3nt: TGTGCCAGCAGCTGGATACAGGGATTGCTGTTTTTT
v_gene: TRBV30; j_gene: TRBJ2-7; d_gene: TRBD1; abundance: -; len: 14; CDR3aa: CAWSAGTGKAEQYF; CDR3nt: TGTGCCTGGAGCGCCGGGACAGGGAAAGCCGAGCAGTACTTC
v_gene: TRBV29-1; j_gene: TRBJ2-7; d_gene: TRBD1; abundance: -; len: 13; CDR3aa: CSVAGQGTYEQYF; CDR3nt: TGCAGCGTTGCGGGACAGGGCACCTACGAGCAGTACTTC
v_gene: TRBV4-1; j_gene: TRBJ1-2; d_gene: TRBD1; abundance: -; len: 16; CDR3aa: CASSQLPGQGFYGYTF; CDR3nt: TGCGCCAGCAGCCAATTACCGGGACAGGGGTTTTATGGCTACACCTTC
v_gene: TRBV29-1; j_gene: TRBJ2-2; d_gene: -; abundance: -; len: 14; CDR3aa: CSVELRDVTGELFF; CDR3nt: TGCAGCGTTGAACTACGGGATGTCACCGGGGAGCTGTTTTTT